This record looks at one T cell receptor beta chain sequence and its context. The antigen is not known. This entry belongs to a study of OX40 agonist ivuxolimab in advanced cancers. Looking at the study overall: Patients were dosed with the agonistic anti-OX40 (CD134) antibody ivuxolimab. Study observations and caveats: In the 0.1 to 3.0 mg/kg range, CD4+ and CD8+ blood T cells had expanded clonally by week 6.

The protocol was immunoSEQ multiplex PCR, while the TCRdb copy is restricted to in-frame clones and leaves out a portion. This table has over 80,000 clones, roughly 83% appearing once. The specimen was CD4+ or CD8+ T cells sorted from blood, collected in a trial of the OX40 agonist ivuxolimab. The TCR sequence derives from an adult with an advanced solid tumor such as melanoma, head and neck, liver or kidney cancer.

CDR3 sequence: CASSSEAGGRTEAFF. The CDR3 DNA reads TGTGCCAGCTCCTCGGAGGCAGGGGGCCGTACTGAAGCTTTCTTT. The genes are TRBV18 and TRBJ1-1; 8 bases are a match to TRBD1. Germline V lookup: CDR1 KGHSH, CDR2 LQKENI. The CDR3 sequence is 15 residues long. The V gene end was trimmed by 6 bases and the J gene end by 5 bases; junction bases not matched to a gene: 11.